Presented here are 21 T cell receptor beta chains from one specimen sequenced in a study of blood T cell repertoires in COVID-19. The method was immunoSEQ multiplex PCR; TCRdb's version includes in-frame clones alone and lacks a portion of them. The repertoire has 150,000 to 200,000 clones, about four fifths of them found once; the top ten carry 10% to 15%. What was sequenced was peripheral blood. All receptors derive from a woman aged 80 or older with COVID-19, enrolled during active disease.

The CDR3 region has the DNA TGCGCCAGCAGCCCTTGGGAAGGGGCGGATGGCTACACCTTC. Translated: CASSPWEGADGYTF. The chain carries TRBV4-1 and TRBJ1-2, with D possibly TRBD1 on 5 matching bases. With 4 bases removed from V and 6 bases from J, the gap between germline ends came to 15 bases. Per the germline V gene, CDR1 is MGHRA and CDR2 is YSYEKL. The CDR3 runs 14 residues.

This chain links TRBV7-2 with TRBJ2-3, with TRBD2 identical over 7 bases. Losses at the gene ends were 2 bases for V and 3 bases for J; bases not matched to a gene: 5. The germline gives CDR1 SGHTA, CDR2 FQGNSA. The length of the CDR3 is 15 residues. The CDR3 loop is CASSLNLAETDTQYF. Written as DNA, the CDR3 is TGTGCCAGCAGCTTAAACCTAGCGGAGACAGATACGCAGTATTTT.

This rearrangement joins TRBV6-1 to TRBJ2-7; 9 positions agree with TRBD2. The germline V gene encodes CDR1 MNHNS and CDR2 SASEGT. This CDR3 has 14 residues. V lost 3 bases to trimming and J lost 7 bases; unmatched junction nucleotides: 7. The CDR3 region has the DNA TGTGCCAGCAGTGAGTTTGCGGGAGGGGGGGAGCAGTACTTC. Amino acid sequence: CASSEFAGGGEQYF.

The CDR3 DNA reads TGTGCCAGCAGCTTCTCTACCGCGGGGAACTATGGCTACACCTTC. As protein: CASSFSTAGNYGYTF. The rearrangement joins TRBV7-9 to TRBJ1-2; D call uncertain. V lost 3 bases, J lost 2 bases, and 13 bases lay in between. Germline V gene sequence: CDR1 SEHNR, CDR2 FQNEAQ (reference sequence). This CDR3 region has 15 residues.

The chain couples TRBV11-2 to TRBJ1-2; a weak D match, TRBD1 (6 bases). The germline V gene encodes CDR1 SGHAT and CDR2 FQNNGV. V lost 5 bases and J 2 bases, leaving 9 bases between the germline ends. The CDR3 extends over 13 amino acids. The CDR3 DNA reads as TGTGCCAGCAGCAAGGACAGAAACTATGGCTACACCTTC. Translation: CASSKDRNYGYTF.

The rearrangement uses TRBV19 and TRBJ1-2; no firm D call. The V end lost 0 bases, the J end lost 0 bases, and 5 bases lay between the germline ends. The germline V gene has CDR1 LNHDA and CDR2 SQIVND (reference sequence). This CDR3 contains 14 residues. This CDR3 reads CASSIDRTNYGYTF. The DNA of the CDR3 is TGTGCCAGTAGTATAGACAGGACTAACTATGGCTACACCTTC.

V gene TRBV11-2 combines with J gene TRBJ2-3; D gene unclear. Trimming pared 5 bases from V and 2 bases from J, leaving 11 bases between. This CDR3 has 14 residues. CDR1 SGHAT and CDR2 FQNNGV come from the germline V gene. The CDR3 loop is CASSPPGFTDTQYF. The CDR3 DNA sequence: TGTGCCAGCAGCCCCCCCGGGTTCACAGATACGCAGTATTTT.

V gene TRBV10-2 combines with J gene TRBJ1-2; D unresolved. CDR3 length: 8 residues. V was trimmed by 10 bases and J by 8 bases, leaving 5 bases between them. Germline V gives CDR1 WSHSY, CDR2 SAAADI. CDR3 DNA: TGCGCCACGGAGGGCTACACCTTC. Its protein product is CATEGYTF.

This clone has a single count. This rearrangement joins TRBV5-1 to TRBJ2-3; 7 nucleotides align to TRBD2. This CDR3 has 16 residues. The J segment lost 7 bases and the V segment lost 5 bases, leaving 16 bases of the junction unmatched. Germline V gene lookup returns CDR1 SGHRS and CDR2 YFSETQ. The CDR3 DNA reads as TGCGCCAGCAGGCCAGTGGGGAGGGCCCATCCTTATACGCAGTATTTT. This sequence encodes CASRPVGRAHPYTQYF.

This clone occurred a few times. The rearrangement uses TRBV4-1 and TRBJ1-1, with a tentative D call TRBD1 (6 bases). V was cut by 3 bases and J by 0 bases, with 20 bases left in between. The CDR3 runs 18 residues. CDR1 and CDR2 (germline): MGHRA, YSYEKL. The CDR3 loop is CASSHHPLGGGMNTEAFF. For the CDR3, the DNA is TGCGCCAGCAGCCACCACCCCTTAGGGGGGGGTATGAACACTGAAGCTTTCTTT.

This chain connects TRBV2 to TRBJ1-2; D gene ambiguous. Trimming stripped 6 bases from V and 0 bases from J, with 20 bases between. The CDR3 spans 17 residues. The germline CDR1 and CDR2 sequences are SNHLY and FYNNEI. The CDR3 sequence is CASRPPRGRGSNYGYTF. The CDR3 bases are TGTGCCAGCAGGCCCCCCCGAGGGCGGGGATCTAACTATGGCTACACCTTC. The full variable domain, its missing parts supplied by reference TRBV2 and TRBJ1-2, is EPEVTQTPSHQVTQMGQEVILRCVPISNHLYFYWYRQILGQKVEFLVSFYNNEISEKSEIFDDQFSVERPDGSNFTLKIRSTKLEDSAMYFCASRPPRGRGSNYGYTFGSGTRLTVV.

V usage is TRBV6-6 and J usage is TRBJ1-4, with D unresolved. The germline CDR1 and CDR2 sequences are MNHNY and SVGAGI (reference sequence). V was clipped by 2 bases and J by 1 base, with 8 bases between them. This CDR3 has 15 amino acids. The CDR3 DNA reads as TGTGCCAGCAGTTACGCGACGGGAACTAATGAAAAACTGTTTTTT. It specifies CASSYATGTNEKLFF.

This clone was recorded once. CDR3 DNA: TGTGCCAGCAGCTTAGGGGGGGACGACATTCAGTACTTC. Its translation: CASSLGGDDIQYF. The V and J genes are TRBV11-2 and TRBJ2-4; weak D call: TRBD2 (6 bases). The CDR3 is 13 amino acids. Trimming took off 1 base at V and 8 bases at J, with 9 bases between the two ends. Per the germline V gene, CDR1 is SGHAT and CDR2 is FQNNGV.

The CDR3 region has the DNA TGTGCCAGCAGCTTGGGACACTCCTTCAATCAGCCCCAGCATTTT. This encodes CASSLGHSFNQPQHF. The gene calls are TRBV5-6 and TRBJ1-5, with D hard to call. CDR1 and CDR2 from the germline V gene are SGHDT and YYEEEE. The V end lost 0 bases, the J end lost 3 bases, and 10 bases lay between the germline ends. This CDR3 contains 15 residues.

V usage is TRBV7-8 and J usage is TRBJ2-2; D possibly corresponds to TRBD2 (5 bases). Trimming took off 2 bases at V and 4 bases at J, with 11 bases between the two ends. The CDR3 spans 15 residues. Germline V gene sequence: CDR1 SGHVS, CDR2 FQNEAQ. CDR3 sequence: CASSLWTRGTGELFF. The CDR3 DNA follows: TGTGCCAGCAGCTTATGGACCCGGGGCACCGGGGAGCTGTTTTTT.

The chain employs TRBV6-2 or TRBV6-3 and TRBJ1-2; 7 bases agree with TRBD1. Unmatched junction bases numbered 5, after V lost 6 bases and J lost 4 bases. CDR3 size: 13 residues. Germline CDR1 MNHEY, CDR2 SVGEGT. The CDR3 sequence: CASSKGQPYGYTF. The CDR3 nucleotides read TGTGCCAGCAGCAAGGGACAGCCCTATGGCTACACCTTC.

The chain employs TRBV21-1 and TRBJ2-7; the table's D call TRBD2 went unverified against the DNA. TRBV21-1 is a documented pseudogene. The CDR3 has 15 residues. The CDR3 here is CASNLPGTSLYEQYF. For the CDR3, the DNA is TGTGCCAGCAACCTCCCAGGGACTAGCCTCTACGAGCAGTACTTC.

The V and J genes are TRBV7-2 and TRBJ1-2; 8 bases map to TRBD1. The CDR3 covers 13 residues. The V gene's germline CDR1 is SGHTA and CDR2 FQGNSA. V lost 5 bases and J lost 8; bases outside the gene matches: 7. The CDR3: CASSKDRAGGYTF. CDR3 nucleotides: TGTGCCAGCAGCAAGGACAGGGCGGGAGGCTACACCTTC.

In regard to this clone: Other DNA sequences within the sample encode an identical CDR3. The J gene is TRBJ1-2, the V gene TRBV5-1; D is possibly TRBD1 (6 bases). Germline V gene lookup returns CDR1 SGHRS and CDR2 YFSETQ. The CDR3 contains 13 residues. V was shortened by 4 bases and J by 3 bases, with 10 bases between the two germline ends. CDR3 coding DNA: TGCGCCAGCAGCATACAGGGCGACTATGGCTACACCTTC. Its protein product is CASSIQGDYGYTF.

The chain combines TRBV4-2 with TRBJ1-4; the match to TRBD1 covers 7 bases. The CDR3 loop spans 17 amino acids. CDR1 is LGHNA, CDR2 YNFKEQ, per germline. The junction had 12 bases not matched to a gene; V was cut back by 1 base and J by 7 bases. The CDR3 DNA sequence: TGTGCCAGCAGCCAAGGACTCCATACGACAGGGACTGAAAAACTGTTTTTT. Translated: CASSQGLHTTGTEKLFF.

The CDR3 spells CASRPATGSNYGYTF. For the CDR3, the DNA is TGTGCCAGCAGGCCTGCGACAGGGTCTAACTATGGCTACACCTTC. The rearrangement uses TRBV2 and TRBJ1-2; 7 bases match TRBD1. This CDR3 spans 15 amino acids. Trimming at V came to 6 bases and at J to 0 bases, leaving 7 bases not matched to a gene. Germline V lookup: CDR1 SNHLY, CDR2 FYNNEI.